This passage covers 13 T cell receptor beta chains from one sample sequenced in a study of blood T cell repertoires in COVID-19. The table came from immunoSEQ multiplex PCR; TCRdb's copy has only in-frame clones and leaves some out. The sample gives some 170,000 clones, roughly 82% of which show up once; around 8% is in the top ten. Input material: peripheral blood. These receptors originate from an older woman with acute or convalescent COVID-19.

The V and J genes are TRBV7-9 and TRBJ1-5, with no clear D. Trimming removed 3 bases from V and 0 bases from J, with 6 bases in between. The CDR3 runs to 14 residues. Germline-derived CDR1 and CDR2 are SEHNR and FQNEAQ (reference sequence). The CDR3 DNA reads TGTGCCAGCAGCTTCGGGAGTAGCAATCAGCCCCAGCATTTT. This translates into CASSFGSSNQPQHF.

The V call is TRBV7-3, the J call TRBJ1-1; weak D call: TRBD1 (6 bases). V was cut by 2 bases and J by 2 bases, with 9 bases left in between. The CDR3 runs to 14 residues. Germline CDR1 and CDR2: SGHTA and FQGTGA. The chain's CDR3 is CASSLGTSNTEAFF. The CDR3, as DNA: TGTGCCAGCAGCTTAGGGACATCCAACACTGAAGCTTTCTTT. The full variable domain, completed using reference TRBV7-3 and TRBJ1-1, is GAGVSQTPSNKVTEKGKYVELRCDPISGHTALYWYRQSLGQGPEFLIYFQGTGAADDSGLPNDRFFAVRPEGSVSTLKIQRTERGDSAVYLCASSLGTSNTEAFFGQGTRLTVV.

This clone was seen only once. J is TRBJ2-1 and V is TRBV5-1, with 9 bases fitting TRBD2. The CDR3 consists of 17 residues. In germline, CDR1 is SGHRS, CDR2 YFSETQ. Trimming removed 1 base from V and 6 bases from J; junction bases left unmatched: 11. CDR3 nucleotide sequence: TGCGCCAGCAGCTTGTCTCAAGCGGGGGGAACTGGCAATGAGCAGTTCTTC. This translates into CASSLSQAGGTGNEQFF.

The CDR3 loop reads CASSYQQGPEQYF. The DNA for the CDR3 is TGTGCCAGCAGTTACCAACAGGGGCCCGAGCAGTACTTC. The V and J genes are TRBV28 and TRBJ2-7; TRBD1 matches at 7 bases. The J segment lost 6 bases and the V segment lost 4 bases, leaving 6 bases of the junction unmatched. The CDR3 covers 13 residues. Germline CDR1 MDHEN, CDR2 SYDVKM.

The chain has TRBV27 and TRBJ1-1; weak D call: TRBD1 (5 bases). Trimming took off 6 bases at V and 6 bases at J, with 20 bases between the two ends. Germline CDR1 MNHEY, CDR2 SMNVEV (reference sequence). This CDR3 is 15 amino acids long. The CDR3 coding sequence is TGTGCCAGCAGACAACCCATACGGGGGAAGCCTGAAGCTTTCTTT. Translated: CASRQPIRGKPEAFF.

This rearrangement joins TRBV6-2 or TRBV6-3 to TRBJ1-1; 7 bases fit TRBD1. The CDR3 runs 14 residues. Germline CDR1 is MNHEY and CDR2 is SVGEGT. The ends lost 2 bases at V and 4 bases at J; junction bases unmatched: 4. In DNA form, the CDR3 reads TGTGCCAGCAGTTACAGGGGGCGAGTCACTGAAGCTTTCTTT. Translating gives CASSYRGRVTEAFF.

The chain couples TRBV7-2 to TRBJ2-1; 7 nucleotides match TRBD2. Germline CDR1 reads SGHTA; CDR2 reads FQGNSA. J was trimmed by 8 bases and V by 7 bases; bases with no gene match: 14. There are 15 residues in the CDR3. The CDR3 nucleotides read TGTGCCAGCAAACTCATCGGACTAGTAGGTGATGAGCAGTTCTTC. Its protein is CASKLIGLVGDEQFF.

The chain is built from TRBV11-2 and TRBJ1-1; D gene uncertain. V was cut by 4 bases and J by 5 bases, with 8 bases left in between. This CDR3 is built from 12 residues. Germline CDR1 is SGHAT and CDR2 is FQNNGV. The CDR3 DNA reads as TGTGCCAGCAGCTCATTGAGGACTGAAGCTTTCTTT. Its translation: CASSSLRTEAFF.

V gene TRBV5-6 combines with J gene TRBJ2-7, with D possibly being TRBD1 (6 bases). Germline V gives CDR1 SGHDT, CDR2 YYEEEE. The CDR3 contains 16 residues. The germline V and J ends were trimmed by 3 bases and 4 bases, with 20 bases remaining between them. The CDR3 spells CASSWLDSRGQYEQYF. CDR3 DNA: TGTGCCAGCAGCTGGTTGGACAGTCGTGGCCAATACGAGCAGTACTTC.

V usage is TRBV4-3 and J usage is TRBJ2-1; 14 nucleotides line up with TRBD2. After removal of 4 bases from V and 6 bases from J, the junction contained 5 bases not matched to a gene. CDR3 length equals 16 residues. CDR1 is LGHNA and CDR2 is YSLEER in the germline V gene. The CDR3 DNA is TGCGCCAGCAGCCTTTTCGGGACTAGCGGGGGCAATGAGCAGTTCTTC. This translates into CASSLFGTSGGNEQFF.

The chain couples TRBV7-2 to TRBJ2-3; tentatively, D is TRBD2 (5 bases). CDR1 SGHTA and CDR2 FQGNSA come from the germline V gene. Between the trimmed V and J ends, which lost 3 bases and 2 bases, there was a span of 12 bases. The CDR3 runs 15 residues. The chain's CDR3 is CASSLERLYTDTQYF. CDR3 coding DNA: TGTGCCAGCAGCTTGGAGCGGCTATACACAGATACGCAGTATTTT.

This clone was detected only once. The J gene is TRBJ2-7, the V gene TRBV13; a possible D gene is TRBD2 (6 bases). In germline, CDR1 is PRHDT, CDR2 FYEKMQ (reference sequence). CDR3 length equals 12 residues. The V and J ends lost 6 bases and 7 bases respectively, with 13 bases between them. The CDR3 region has the DNA TGTGCCAGCAGGCGGGGACCTGGAGAGCAGTACTTC. This gives the protein CASRRGPGEQYF.

The gene calls are TRBV30 and TRBJ1-2, with a tentative D call TRBD1 (6 bases). CDR1 is GTSNPN, CDR2 SVGIG, per germline (reference sequence). The CDR3 loop spans 15 amino acids. The ends were cut back, 0 bases at V and 4 bases at J, with 15 bases in the middle. CDR3 region: CAWSVHLGGLYGYTF. The CDR3 region has the DNA TGTGCCTGGAGTGTGCATCTCGGGGGGCTCTATGGCTACACCTTC.